These 13 T cell receptor beta chains came from one sample sequenced in a study of post-analysis software for immune sequencing data. Study-level findings and limits: Patients used roughly five TRBV segments, including TRBV5-6, TRBV5-1 and TRBV20-1, more often than controls.

TCR beta cDNA libraries had unique molecular identifiers. TCRdb called the PCR reads again in MiXCR, with one record for every CDR3 protein. The sample holds roughly 600,000 distinct CDR3 sequences, 40% to 50% seen once. These receptors lack a known antigen. The specimen sequenced was blood. The receptors were sampled from a girl aged 10 to 17 with multiple sclerosis.

A word on this clonotype: Just one base apart from a much larger clone, this may be a read error. The V call is TRBV7-9, the J call TRBJ1-2, with D tentatively TRBD1 (5 bases). The length of the CDR3 is 13 residues. Looked up from germline, CDR1 is SEHNR and CDR2 is FQNEAQ (reference sequence). Trimming stripped 1 base from V and 2 bases from J, with 5 bases between. Written as DNA, the CDR3 is TGTGCCAGCAGCTTAGGGGACAACTATGGCTACACCTTC. Translating it yields CASSLGDNYGYTF.

The J gene is TRBJ1-1, the V gene TRBV9; D is uncertain. Germline values: CDR1 SGDLS, CDR2 YYNGEE. Trimming took 4 bases from V and 0 from J, leaving 22 bases between them. This CDR3 region has 18 residues. The CDR3 here is CASSPGISKKYMNTEAFF. The CDR3 DNA is TGTGCCAGCAGCCCCGGGATTTCAAAGAAATACATGAACACTGAAGCTTTCTTT. Together with reference TRBV9 and TRBJ1-1, the CDR3 gives the full variable domain: DSGVTQTPKHLITATGQRVTLRCSPRSGDLSVYWYQQSLDQGLQFLIQYYNGEERAKGNILERFSAQQFPDLHSELNLSSLELGDSALYFCASSPGISKKYMNTEAFFGQGTRLTVV.

Many counts were recorded for this clonotype. J is TRBJ1-1 and V is TRBV2; D gene uncertain. The CDR3 spans 13 residues. Germline CDR1 reads SNHLY; CDR2 reads FYNNEI. V lost 6 bases to trimming and J lost 2 bases, with 10 bases between them. DNA for the CDR3: TGTGCCAGCAGAACGGGCATTAACACTGAAGCTTTCTTT. This sequence encodes CASRTGINTEAFF.

The rearrangement joins TRBV25-1 to TRBJ2-3; D is unresolved. Germline V gene data show CDR1 as MGHDK and CDR2 as SYGVNS. V was trimmed by 5 bases and J by 3 bases, leaving 12 bases between them. This CDR3 has 14 amino acids. CDR3 region: CASSFPGWTDTQYF. Written as DNA, the CDR3 is TGTGCCAGCAGTTTCCCGGGTTGGACAGATACGCAGTATTTT.

V gene TRBV6-6 combines with J gene TRBJ1-5; D call uncertain. The CDR3 spans 17 residues. V was shortened by 6 bases and J by 2 bases, with 20 bases between the two germline ends. The germline CDR1 and CDR2 sequences are MNHNY and SVGAGI (reference sequence). The CDR3 sequence: CASSPVPRRPGNQPQHF. Written as DNA, the CDR3 is TGTGCCAGCAGCCCTGTGCCGCGCAGGCCGGGCAATCAGCCCCAGCATTTT.

This chain uses TRBV5-5 with TRBJ2-5; D unresolved. The end of the DNA is better explained by TRBJ2-7, so the J call may be wrong. Per the germline V gene, CDR1 is SGHKS and CDR2 is YYEKEE (reference sequence). The CDR3 has 13 residues. The DNA for the CDR3 is TGTGCCAGCAGCTTACCGGAGTTCTACGAGCAGTACTTC. This gives the protein CASSLPEFYEQYF.

This clonotype was detected a few times. The J gene is TRBJ1-2, the V gene TRBV12-3 or TRBV12-4; D is unclear. V lost 4 bases and J 3 bases, leaving 12 bases between the germline ends. This CDR3 has 14 amino acids. In DNA, the CDR3 is TGTGCCAGCAGTTATAGAGGTATGGACTATGGCTACACCTTC. It specifies CASSYRGMDYGYTF.

Only a few counts were recorded for this clonotype. The V call is TRBV29-1, the J call TRBJ2-1; D not resolved. There are 12 residues in the CDR3. V was pared by 7 bases and J by 9 bases, with 16 bases between. Germline lookup yields CDR1 SQVTM and CDR2 ANQGSEA. Here the CDR3 DNA reads TGCAGCGCTTGGGTCCCTGGTGTTGAGCAGTTCTTC. This translates into CSAWVPGVEQFF.

The rearrangement joins TRBV5-6 to TRBJ2-1; possibly TRBD1 for D (6 bases). V lost 3 bases to trimming and J lost 1 base, with 11 bases between them. Germline lookup yields CDR1 SGHDT and CDR2 YYEEEE. This CDR3 has 15 amino acids. The CDR3 DNA reads as TGTGCCAGCAGCTCCGGGACACAGTCCTACAATGAGCAGTTCTTC. It codes for CASSSGTQSYNEQFF.

This sequence joins TRBV12-3 or TRBV12-4 and TRBJ2-7, with TRBD2 matching over 9 bases. The CDR3 totals 17 residues. The V gene end was trimmed by 6 bases and the J gene end by 4 bases; junction bases not matched to a gene: 16. In DNA, the CDR3 is TGTGCCAGCAGGGGCCCCACCGATAGCGGGAGAGCTTACGAGCAGTACTTC. It encodes CASRGPTDSGRAYEQYF.

CDR3 sequence: CSAEEAYSNQPQHF. The CDR3 DNA reads TGCAGTGCTGAGGAAGCTTATAGCAATCAGCCCCAGCATTTT. The chain links TRBV20-1 to TRBJ1-5; D is ambiguous. V lost 5 bases, J lost 0 bases, and 11 bases lay in between. CDR3 size: 14 residues. Germline-derived CDR1 and CDR2 are DFQATT and SNEGSKA (reference sequence).

In the case of this clonotype: At one end the junction does not follow the germline gene, possibly because of a read error. The chain has TRBV5-1 and TRBJ1-5, with D tentatively TRBD1 (6 bases). The germline V gene encodes CDR1 SGHRS and CDR2 YFSETQ. The CDR3 runs to 14 residues. This chain's CDR3 is CAGSTGQPNQPQHF. In DNA form, the CDR3 reads TGCGCCGGCAGCACCGGACAGCCCAATCAGCCCCAGCATTTT.

This clonotype was seen ten or more times. The genes are TRBV12-3 or TRBV12-4 and TRBJ2-1; no clear D gene. The CDR3 length is 10 residues. V was shortened by 8 bases and J by 13 bases, with 12 bases between the two germline ends. The DNA for the CDR3 is TGTGCCAGCCGACCCCACCCCCAGTTCTTC. It translates to CASRPHPQFF.